Each of the 13 T cell receptor beta chains below was sequenced from the same sample in a study of early stage breast cancer tumors. TCRdb keeps only in-frame clones here, not all; method: immunoSEQ multiplex PCR. The data show tens of thousands of clones, roughly 84% seen once. The sample taken for sequencing was blood. Every receptor here comes from a person in their 60s with breast cancer.

The chain employs TRBV15 and TRBJ2-5; a possible D gene is TRBD2 (6 bases). Trimming stripped 0 bases from V and 2 bases from J, with 10 bases between. CDR1 is LNHNV, CDR2 YYDKDF, per germline (reference sequence). The length of the CDR3 is 15 residues. The CDR3 DNA is TGTGCCACCAGCAGAGACGGGAGCGGACAAGAGACCCAGTACTTC. This gives the protein CATSRDGSGQETQYF. Supplemented by reference TRBV15 and TRBJ2-5, the full variable domain reads DAMVIQNPRYQVTQFGKPVTLSCSQTLNHNVMYWYQQKSSQAPKLLFHYYDKDFNNEADTPDNFQSRRPNTSFCFLDIRSPGLGDTAMYLCATSRDGSGQETQYFGPGTRLLVL.

The chain has TRBV5-1 and TRBJ2-7; D may be TRBD1 (5 bases). Trimming pared 4 bases from V and 0 bases from J, leaving 20 bases between. Germline-derived CDR1 and CDR2 are SGHRS and YFSETQ. There are 17 residues in the CDR3. CDR3 coding DNA: TGCGCCAGCAGCCGGACGCGACAGTCCACTATCTCCTACGAGCAGTACTTC. Amino acids: CASSRTRQSTISYEQYF.

The chain recombines TRBV7-9 with TRBJ2-7; 10 nucleotides agree with TRBD2. CDR1 is SEHNR and CDR2 is FQNEAQ in the germline V gene (reference sequence). This CDR3 has 17 amino acids. J lost 2 bases, V lost 3 bases, and 10 bases had no gene match. The CDR3, as DNA: TGTGCCAGCAGCTTTACCCTAGCGGGGGCCAGAACCTACGAGCAGTACTTC. This gives the protein CASSFTLAGARTYEQYF.

This chain joins TRBV18 and TRBJ1-3; D is uncertain. The germline V gene encodes CDR1 KGHSH and CDR2 LQKENI. The germline V and J ends were trimmed by 5 bases and 0 bases, with 11 bases remaining between them. The CDR3 has 15 amino acids. The DNA of the CDR3 is TGTGCCAGCTCAAAAAGCCGAGACTCTGGAAACACCATATATTTT. It specifies CASSKSRDSGNTIYF.

CDR3 in DNA: TGTGCCAGCTCACCTTACAGCGGGGGAGCGGAGACCCAGTACTTC. This codes for CASSPYSGGAETQYF. This chain links TRBV18 with TRBJ2-5; 8 positions agree with TRBD2. CDR1 and CDR2 (germline): KGHSH, LQKENI. V gave up 3 bases and J gave up 5 bases; unmatched junction bases: 8. The CDR3 sequence is 15 residues long.

The chain has TRBV9 and TRBJ1-3; D remains ambiguous. This CDR3 spans 16 amino acids. Trimming removed 4 bases at V and 4 bases at J, with 18 bases between. Germline loops: CDR1 SGDLS, CDR2 YYNGEE. CDR3 sequence: CASSPSGQTLGNTIYF. CDR3 sequence (DNA): TGTGCCAGCAGCCCGAGTGGGCAGACGTTAGGAAACACCATATATTTT.

The chain employs TRBV30 and TRBJ1-1; 10 bases align to TRBD1. CDR1 GTSNPN and CDR2 SVGIG come from the germline V gene (reference sequence). Trimming cost V 2 bases and J 10 bases; bases outside gene matches: 7. The CDR3 has 13 residues. In DNA form, the CDR3 reads TGTGCCTGGAGTCGGGACAGGGGTCCGGGAGCTTTCTTT. It codes for CAWSRDRGPGAFF.

This clone was observed a few times. The genes are TRBV6-1 and TRBJ2-7; 12 nucleotides line up with TRBD2. Germline CDR1 is MNHNS and CDR2 is SASEGT. Unmatched junction bases numbered 9, after V lost 1 base and J lost 5 bases. This CDR3 has 17 residues. The CDR3 sequence is CASSEGSGLAGLNEQYF. In nucleotides, the CDR3 is TGTGCCAGCAGTGAAGGGTCAGGACTAGCGGGACTCAACGAGCAGTACTTC.

The sample holds one count of this clone. The chain uses TRBV29-1 and TRBJ1-1; TRBD1 aligns across 7 bases. Germline V gene lookup returns CDR1 SQVTM and CDR2 ANQGSEA. There are 13 residues in the CDR3. The trim removed 5 bases at V and 10 bases at J, leaving 13 bases unmatched. The DNA of the CDR3 is TGCAGCGTTAGGCCCCGGGGGGCAGGGGGAGCTTTCTTT. As protein: CSVRPRGAGGAFF.

The chain uses TRBV5-4 and TRBJ2-7, with D perhaps matching TRBD1 (6 bases). The CDR3 extends over 13 amino acids. V lost 8 bases, J lost 6 bases, and 18 bases lay in between. Germline V gene data show CDR1 as SGHNT and CDR2 as YYREEE (reference sequence). CDR3 protein: CASKHPQGSEQYF. CDR3 nucleotides: TGTGCCAGTAAACACCCACAGGGTAGCGAGCAGTACTTC.

This CDR3 is CASSSGTVGTDTQYF. In nucleotides, the CDR3 is TGTGCCAGCAGCAGCGGGACAGTGGGCACAGATACGCAGTATTTT. The rearrangement links TRBV28 to TRBJ2-3, with D tentatively TRBD1 or TRBD2 (7 bases each). The CDR3 contains 15 residues. V lost 6 bases and J 1 base, leaving 14 bases between the germline ends. Per germline, CDR1 MDHEN and CDR2 SYDVKM.

The chain has TRBV28 and TRBJ1-2; a possible D gene is TRBD1 (6 bases). Between the trimmed V and J ends, which lost 5 bases and 7 bases, there was a span of 20 bases. Germline CDR1 is MDHEN and CDR2 is SYDVKM. CDR3 length equals 15 residues. The CDR3 bases are TGTGCCAGCAGTGGGAACAGGGAGGGTAGAAGTGGCTACACCTTC. As protein: CASSGNREGRSGYTF.

The V gene is TRBV13, the J gene TRBJ2-1; 8 bases align to TRBD1. This CDR3 has 13 residues. Germline CDR1 is PRHDT and CDR2 is FYEKMQ (reference sequence). V lost 5 bases to trimming and J lost 10 bases; unmatched junction nucleotides: 7. CDR3 nucleotides: TGTGCCAGCAGCCCTACAGGGGGAATCGAGCAGTTCTTC. This sequence encodes CASSPTGGIEQFF.